The 29 T cell receptor beta chains below come from one sample, sequenced in a study of cytomegalovirus exposure and HLA in healthy donors. The PCR made use of 60 Vbeta and 13 Jbeta primers. Produced via immunoSEQ multiplex PCR; TCRdb's table is partial and in-frame only. The data contain under 150,000 clones, 60% to 85% of them singletons. The specimen was PBMCs. The source of these receptors is a man aged 18 to 29 in good health and CMV-seronegative.

This chain uses TRBV6-5 with TRBJ2-2, with 7 nucleotides matching TRBD2. Unmatched junction bases numbered 6, after V lost 3 bases and J lost 5 bases. There are 15 residues in the CDR3. From germline, CDR1 is MNHEY and CDR2 SVGAGI. CDR3 in amino acids: CASSYRWGGTGELFF. The CDR3 DNA is TGTGCCAGCAGTTATCGTTGGGGGGGAACCGGGGAGCTGTTTTTT.

The V call is TRBV6-4, the J call TRBJ2-3, with 13 nucleotides matching TRBD2. With 4 bases clipped from V and 4 bases from J, the junction kept 2 bases outside the gene matches. CDR1 and CDR2 (germline): MRHNA, SNTAGT. The CDR3 is 15 amino acids. DNA of the CDR3: TGTGCCAGCAGTGCAACTAGCGGGGGGGCAGATACGCAGTATTTT. Protein product: CASSATSGGADTQYF.

V and J are TRBV27 and TRBJ2-1, with D hard to call. V was shortened by 2 bases and J by 2 bases, with 10 bases between the two germline ends. The CDR3 is made up of 15 amino acids. Germline values: CDR1 MNHEY, CDR2 SMNVEV (reference sequence). The CDR3 coding sequence is TGTGCCAGCAGTTTACCTCCCCCCGCCTACAATGAGCAGTTCTTC. Its translation is CASSLPPPAYNEQFF.

J is TRBJ1-2 and V is TRBV4-2, with TRBD1 matching over 9 bases. Germline CDR1 and CDR2: LGHNA and YNFKEQ. The CDR3 has 14 residues. V lost 5 bases to trimming and J lost 3 bases; unmatched junction nucleotides: 4. The CDR3 reads CASSTGQGDYGYTF. The CDR3 DNA follows: TGTGCCAGCAGCACGGGACAGGGAGACTATGGCTACACCTTC.

V gene TRBV23-1 combines with J gene TRBJ2-7, with D maybe TRBD2 (6 bases). TRBV23-1 is an ORF; its function is uncertain. V was cut by 9 bases and J by 3 bases, with 18 bases left in between. This CDR3 comprises 14 residues. The CDR3 loop is CARPHRDLLYEQYF. The DNA for the CDR3 is TGCGCCAGGCCTCACCGGGACTTACTCTACGAGCAGTACTTC.

The chain joins TRBV27 to TRBJ2-1; 12 nucleotides align to TRBD1. J gave up 9 bases and V 7 bases, and 13 bases lay outside the gene matches. This CDR3 spans 16 amino acids. CDR1 is MNHEY, CDR2 SMNVEV, per germline (reference sequence). The chain's CDR3 is CASTEGTGGAKIEQFF. The CDR3 DNA follows: TGTGCCAGCACCGAGGGGACAGGGGGCGCGAAGATTGAGCAGTTCTTC.

On this clone itself: Germline is not matched at one junction end, which may reflect a read error. J is TRBJ2-3 and V is TRBV4-1, with unresolved D. The germline V gene has CDR1 MGHRA and CDR2 YSYEKL. The CDR3 covers 9 residues. The CDR3 sequence: CASSQGLGF. The CDR3 DNA reads TGCGCCAGCAGCCAGGGTCTAGGATTT.

This clone was found a few times. The chain couples TRBV27 to TRBJ1-1, with D tentatively TRBD1 (5 bases). Germline loops: CDR1 MNHEY, CDR2 SMNVEV (reference sequence). V lost 7 bases to trimming and J lost 5 bases, with 26 bases between them. The CDR3 spans 17 residues. CDR3 bases: TGTGCCAGCACTACACCCAAGGATTTTTGGGGGGAGACTGAAGCTTTCTTT. Translated: CASTTPKDFWGETEAFF.

The chain is built from TRBV5-6 and TRBJ2-1; 9 nucleotides line up with TRBD2. V dropped 2 bases and J dropped 2; count of bases not matched to a gene: 5. The CDR3 has 16 amino acids. The germline gives CDR1 SGHDT, CDR2 YYEEEE. The chain's CDR3 is CASSFRLADTYNEQFF. The CDR3, as DNA: TGTGCCAGCAGCTTCCGACTAGCGGACACCTACAATGAGCAGTTCTTC.

V is TRBV7-9 and J is TRBJ2-1; 10 nucleotides match TRBD1. The trim removed 4 bases at V and 9 bases at J, leaving 9 bases unmatched. The CDR3 is 15 amino acids. Germline loops: CDR1 SEHNR, CDR2 FQNEAQ (reference sequence). CDR3 loop: CASSSPGTGDVEQFF. CDR3 DNA sequence: TGTGCCAGCAGCTCGCCCGGGACAGGGGACGTTGAGCAGTTCTTC.

This clone was detected a few times. The chain joins TRBV7-2 to TRBJ2-3; 10 nucleotides align to TRBD1. The CDR3 has 14 residues. Germline loops: CDR1 SGHTA, CDR2 FQGNSA. The junction had 5 bases not matched to a gene; V was cut back by 3 bases and J by 8 bases. In nucleotides, the CDR3 is TGTGCCAGCAGCTTGGGACAGGGGTACGGTACGCAGTATTTT. It codes for CASSLGQGYGTQYF.

V gene TRBV7-2 combines with J gene TRBJ2-5, with D hard to call. The J call may be in error: the DNA end matches TRBJ2-7 better. The CDR3 totals 15 residues. CDR1 and CDR2 from the germline V gene are SGHTA and FQGNSA. The CDR3 is CASSLALGSSYEQYF. CDR3 nucleotide sequence: TGTGCCAGCAGCTTAGCGCTAGGCAGCTCCTACGAGCAGTACTTC.

The rearrangement joins TRBV30 to TRBJ1-1, with D possibly TRBD1 on 6 matching bases. This CDR3 contains 13 residues. The ends were cut back, 3 bases at V and 5 bases at J, with 13 bases in the middle. Germline lookup yields CDR1 GTSNPN and CDR2 SVGIG (reference sequence). CDR3 amino acids: CAWSVTGFTEAFF. In DNA, the CDR3 is TGTGCCTGGAGCGTAACAGGGTTTACTGAAGCTTTCTTT.

The gene calls are TRBV9 and TRBJ1-3; TRBD1 is a possible D gene (6 bases). CDR3 length equals 15 residues. In germline, CDR1 is SGDLS, CDR2 YYNGEE. The V and J ends lost 3 bases and 0 bases respectively, with 10 bases between them. The CDR3 sequence is CASSATGSSGNTIYF. The CDR3, as DNA: TGTGCCAGCAGCGCGACAGGATCCTCTGGAAACACCATATATTTT.

This clone showed up just once. The V gene is TRBV27, the J gene TRBJ1-1; D unresolved. Trimming pared 4 bases from V and 2 bases from J, leaving 5 bases between. Germline lookup yields CDR1 MNHEY and CDR2 SMNVEV (reference sequence). The CDR3 extends over 12 amino acids. The CDR3 bases are TGTGCCAGCAGTTCGGGAAACACTGAAGCTTTCTTT. It translates to CASSSGNTEAFF.

This chain joins TRBV30 and TRBJ1-5, with D maybe TRBD1 (6 bases). V was shortened by 3 bases and J by 2 bases, with 17 bases between the two germline ends. This CDR3 contains 16 residues. Germline assignment: CDR1 GTSNPN and CDR2 SVGIG (reference sequence). The CDR3 reads CAWSANRVTGNQPQHF. CDR3 DNA sequence: TGTGCCTGGAGCGCCAACAGGGTAACTGGCAATCAGCCCCAGCATTTT.

The chain carries TRBV7-3 and TRBJ2-5; tentative D call: TRBD1 (5 bases). Germline CDR1 is SGHTA and CDR2 is FQGTGA. Between the trimmed V and J ends, which lost 5 bases and 0 bases, there was a span of 7 bases. CDR3 size: 13 residues. CDR3 in amino acids: CASSPGYQETQYF. The CDR3 coding sequence is TGTGCCAGCAGCCCAGGGTACCAAGAGACCCAGTACTTC.

The chain recombines TRBV5-1 with TRBJ2-7; 7 bases are a match to TRBD1. V dropped 4 bases and J dropped 3; count of bases not matched to a gene: 10. The germline V gene has CDR1 SGHRS and CDR2 YFSETQ. The CDR3 contains 15 residues. The CDR3 DNA is TGCGCCAGCAGCACGGACAGGCCGTTGCTCTACGAGCAGTACTTC. Translated, it gives CASSTDRPLLYEQYF. Full variable domain (remainder filled in from reference TRBV5-1 and TRBJ2-7): KAGVTQTPRYLIKTRGQQVTLSCSPISGHRSVSWYQQTPGQGLQFLFEYFSETQRNKGNFPGRFSGRQFSNSRSEMNVSTLELGDSALYLCASSTDRPLLYEQYFGPGTRLTVT.

This clone has just one count. This chain links TRBV15 with TRBJ2-7, with D possibly TRBD1 on 5 matching bases. CDR3 length: 18 amino acids. CDR1 LNHNV and CDR2 YYDKDF come from the germline V gene (reference sequence). V lost 3 bases, J lost 2 bases, and 23 bases lay in between. The CDR3 DNA is TGTGCCACCAGCAGTTCTCTTAAAAGGGGATACATCACCTACGAGCAGTACTTC. Its protein product is CATSSSLKRGYITYEQYF.

The genes are TRBV6-4 and TRBJ2-1, with 11 bases aligning to TRBD2. Trimming at V came to 0 bases and at J to 8 bases, leaving 6 bases not matched to a gene. Germline values: CDR1 MRHNA, CDR2 SNTAGT. The CDR3 is 16 residues long. CDR3 residues: CASSDSISGRAHEQFF. The DNA for the CDR3 is TGTGCCAGCAGTGACTCGATTAGCGGGAGGGCTCATGAGCAGTTCTTC.

This sequence joins TRBV11-3 and TRBJ2-5; TRBD1 aligns across 12 bases. With the DNA end fitting TRBJ2-7 better, the J assignment may be wrong. CDR3 length: 18 amino acids. Germline CDR1 reads SGHNT; CDR2 reads YENEEA. CDR3 in amino acids: CASSSQEGTGGSTYEQYF. The CDR3, as DNA: TGTGCCAGCAGCTCCCAAGAAGGGACAGGGGGCAGCACCTACGAGCAGTACTTC.

This chain uses TRBV19 with TRBJ1-2, with D maybe TRBD1 (5 bases). Germline CDR1 is LNHDA and CDR2 is SQIVND (reference sequence). Trimming left V 5 bases short and J 1 base short, with 8 bases between. The CDR3 spans 13 residues. The CDR3 sequence is CASSPGGNYGYTF. The CDR3 bases are TGTGCCAGTAGTCCCGGGGGTAACTATGGCTACACCTTC.

This clone was detected only once. The chain uses TRBV5-1 and TRBJ2-7; 11 positions match TRBD1. The CDR3 is made up of 19 amino acids. Trimming at V came to 4 bases and at J to 2 bases, leaving 17 bases not matched to a gene. The germline gives CDR1 SGHRS, CDR2 YFSETQ. The CDR3 protein is CASSPFGPQGQGVPYEQYF. CDR3 sequence (DNA): TGCGCCAGCAGCCCATTTGGTCCACAGGGACAGGGGGTCCCCTACGAGCAGTACTTC.

The chain combines TRBV9 with TRBJ2-1; no clear D. CDR1 SGDLS and CDR2 YYNGEE come from the germline V gene. The CDR3 covers 15 residues. Trimming shortened V by 2 bases and J by 0 bases, and 9 bases separated the two germline ends. The CDR3 loop is CASSVSLSSYNEQFF. As DNA, the CDR3 is TGTGCCAGCAGCGTTAGCCTTAGCTCCTACAATGAGCAGTTCTTC.

The genes are TRBV6-5 and TRBJ1-2; no reliable D call. This CDR3 region has 13 residues. Germline CDR1 and CDR2: MNHEY and SVGAGI. Trimming removed 5 bases at V and 2 bases at J, with 9 bases between. The CDR3 nucleotides read TGTGCCAGCAGTCCGTCCGTAAACTATGGCTACACCTTC. Translating it yields CASSPSVNYGYTF.

The chain employs TRBV29-1 and TRBJ2-1, with D possibly TRBD2 on 7 matching bases. Germline V gene lookup returns CDR1 SQVTM and CDR2 ANQGSEA. The CDR3 contains 12 residues. CDR3 nucleotide sequence: TGCATCGGGGGGCGGGGTGGGGGTGAGCAGTTCTTC. Protein product: CIGGRGGGEQFF.

The DNA for the CDR3 is TGTGCCAGCAGCCATGATCCCGGGACAGGATCCGATGAGCAGTTCTTC. Its protein is CASSHDPGTGSDEQFF. This chain connects TRBV7-3 to TRBJ2-1; 8 positions match TRBD1. With V trimmed by 5 bases and J by 8 bases, 14 bases remained unmatched. The CDR3 has 16 amino acids. Germline assignment: CDR1 SGHTA and CDR2 FQGTGA.

The chain combines TRBV6-5 with TRBJ2-7, with 11 bases aligning to TRBD1. The CDR3 extends over 15 amino acids. Germline trimming cut 5 bases from V and 6 bases from J; bases unmatched to any gene: 9. Germline CDR1 and CDR2: MNHEY and SVGAGI. CDR3 in amino acids: CASSLRRTGGSEQYF. In nucleotides, the CDR3 is TGTGCCAGCAGTCTGAGAAGGACAGGGGGCTCCGAGCAGTACTTC.

The genes are TRBV6-5 and TRBJ2-7; TRBD1 agrees at 8 bases. V gave up 5 bases and J gave up 3 bases; unmatched junction bases: 9. Germline CDR1 MNHEY, CDR2 SVGAGI. This CDR3 region has 15 residues. The CDR3 region is CASSLGQGLGYEQYF. For the CDR3, the DNA is TGTGCCAGCAGTCTCGGACAGGGATTGGGCTACGAGCAGTACTTC.